This T cell receptor beta chain was retrieved from a study of cytomegalovirus exposure and HLA in healthy donors (dated by TCRdb to about 2017). For the wider study: According to an earlier analysis of several hundred of the donors, about 179 million T cells yielded some 110 million unique TCR beta sequences and approximately 300 Gb of sequence data. Rather than using new phenotypic data, the later analysis identified candidate immune exposures from TCR beta sequences and from how often those sequences occurred across donors. The study was designed to test whether signatures of past pathogen exposure could be identified by cataloging public T cell receptors. To study patterns of TCR occurrence, a later analysis re-analyzed previously published TCR beta repertoires from several hundred donors and added high-resolution HLA genotyping. Alongside the repertoire data, information on donor age, sex, ethnicity and CMV serostatus was compiled. HLA typing included class I and class II loci at four-digit resolution. Roughly five DR-DQ haplotypes were handled as single units for association and clustering because linkage in the cohort was strong. The study combined high-throughput TCR immunosequencing, statistical association of individual TCRs with disease status, and machine learning to predict cytomegalovirus infection status. Across some 400 genotyped donors of the cohort, an average of roughly 250,000 unique TCR beta nucleotide sequences per donor were sequenced, and roughly a sixth of those sequences were non-productive. An early release covering approximately 600 HLA-typed donors comprised about 300 gigabases of sequencing data and around 80 million unique TCR sequences. A later genetic analysis took genome-wide SNP genotypes for about 65% of the roughly 670 donors and used that subset as a discovery cohort. All discovery cohort repertoires had been generated using a single sequencing platform. The T cell repertoires of roughly 660 subjects were profiled by immunosequencing and related to cytomegalovirus serostatus. Of the 398 genotyped donors, roughly 80% fell in the genetic ancestry cluster associated with self-reported Caucasian donors. Typing coverage differed by locus: A, B, C, DRB1 and DQB1 were typed in about 629-640 donors, DQA1 in about 550, DPA1 in around 610, and DPB1 in just under 490. Besides the first cohort of 550 to 750 subjects, a separate validation cohort made up of about 120 different subjects was used. To decide whether each TCR beta V gene segment behaved as functional or pseudogenic, an earlier analysis of approximately 590 of the donors relied on high-throughput TCR beta sequencing.

General findings and caveats noted by the study authors: In the study, roughly 160 TCR beta chains were listed as associated with cytomegalovirus. In a later analysis, HLA-associated TCR beta chains were found to be more clonally expanded and to have lower generation probabilities than equally common non-associated chains. When HLA alleles, especially DR and DQ, strongly co-occurred, TCR associations were difficult to assign to individual alleles. A few of the identified cytomegalovirus-associated TCR beta chains were confirmed in vitro to be specific for cytomegalovirus antigens. Correlated functional status among segregating V segments might be attributable to linkage disequilibrium, but an unknown experimental factor could not be ruled out. A later analysis found that TCR association rates varied across HLA loci, with DRB1 alleles showing the most associated TCRs and HLA-C alleles the fewest. Several of the top co-occurrence clusters appeared to be linked to parvovirus B19, influenza, CMV and Epstein-Barr virus, according to a later analysis. In both the original and validation cohorts, the classifier was reported to diagnose cytomegalovirus status with high specificity and sensitivity. According to a later analysis, most CMV-associated TCR beta chains appeared to be HLA-restricted, and the HLA associations seemed to be driven largely by CMV exposure. Because HLA typing was unavailable for some donors at each locus, only the typed subset was used in association tests. Broadly in line with IMGT annotations, most TCR beta V segments showed up in productive rearrangements about 90% or about 30% of the time in an earlier analysis of a few hundred of the donors. The authors suggested that the approach could potentially be generalized to other disease states and immunological phenotypes. An association between a missense DCLRE1C variant and V-gene and J-gene trimming of TCR beta chains was found in a later genetic analysis and replicated in an independent cohort. For the cohort, immune exposure information was limited to CMV serostatus. In a later analysis, 16,951 TCR beta sequences were associated with specific HLA alleles at a false discovery rate of 0.05. Because the 87-base-pair reads could not distinguish some IMGT-functional V segments, including TRBV6-2 and TRBV6-3, those segments were excluded. Compared with the 666-donor mean, donors in an Asian-associated ancestry cluster had fewer N-insertions in productive TCRs, according to a later genetic analysis. In this cohort, only TCR beta chains were sequenced, and detectable features were limited by the absence of alpha or paired-chain data. The presence/absence analyses assumed that sequencing depth was roughly uniform across donors, and that assumption may not be true. Most TCR sequences were observed very rarely across donors, whereas some public TCRs were present in many individuals. Because counts were too low, around 18 rarely observed V segments, including chromosome 9 orphons, were left out of the earlier analysis of about 500 of the donors. A cluster of highly shared sequence variants was judged likely to represent a technical artifact of the sequencing pipeline. A further reported finding was that TCR beta sequences accurately predicted the HLA-A and HLA-B alleles for most subjects in the first cohort.

Points on this clone: Its antigen remains unidentified. Base qualities were left out, and no much larger clone turns up one base away.

The cohort was made up of approximately 670 healthy bone marrow donors. At the time of sampling, every cohort member was nominally healthy, though immune exposures that went unrecorded were likely present. The donor tested CMV seronegative, placing the donor among the 300 to 400 seronegative members of the cohort. A peripheral blood sample was collected from each donor, and TCR beta sequencing was performed on peripheral blood mononuclear cells. The Qiagen DNeasy Blood Extraction Kit was used to extract genomic DNA from the blood cell samples. The junction shows trimming of 6 bases on V and 2 bases on J, plus 17 bases between the germline ends. Looking up the germline V gene yields CDR1 SQVTM and CDR2 ANQGSEA. Counted from cysteine to phenylalanine, this CDR3 has 14 amino acids. The entry retains the CDR3 DNA only, 42 bases that are in frame from base 1. Library preparation was by the immunoSEQ multiplex PCR assay. For the multiplex PCR, a mixture combining 60 forward primers for TCR Vbeta segments and 13 reverse primers for TCR Jbeta segments was used. A multiplex PCR assay on genomic DNA amplified the CDR3 region of rearranged TCR beta genes. On the Illumina HiSeq System, the amplified TCR beta libraries were sequenced as 87-base-pair reads. In the source study's methods: A later analysis tallied roughly 80 million unique TCR beta chains across the 700 or so repertoires, and approximately 12 million of those chains were shared by two or more donors. A nearest-neighbor algorithm error-corrected the raw reads and collapsed the reads into unique sequences, merging closely related sequences to remove PCR and sequencing errors. To assign V, D and J gene segments, CDR3 sequences were aligned to IMGT reference sequences. For a sequence to be retained, at least a six-nucleotide match to both a V gene segment and a J gene segment was required. A rearrangement counted as productive if the CDR3 had no stop codons and remained in frame with V and J, and every other rearrangement counted as non-productive. Following IMGT convention, CDR3 was defined as the stretch from the second conserved V-encoded cysteine up to the conserved J-encoded phenylalanine. Sequences without an unambiguous match to a single V gene segment were excluded from the earlier analysis of about 600 of the donors. In an earlier analysis of 587 of the donors, a V segment was called functional when productive rearrangements were above 56.7%, and segregating when the standard deviation between donors exceeded 5%. A statistical classification framework was developed to diagnose cytomegalovirus status using the catalog of TCR beta chain sequences. In a later analysis, V and J genes were assigned by comparing TCR nucleotide sequences against IMGT/GENE-DB human TR gene sequences. Using the TCRdist pipeline, a later analysis assigned CDR3 sequences along with most-parsimonious VDJ recombination scenarios. A later analysis defined each TCR beta chain by its CDR3 amino acid sequence plus V-gene family, and excluded reads lacking a unique V-gene family. A later analysis removed roughly 590 highly shared, low-generation-probability nucleotide sequences to deal with suspected cross-contamination and a sequencing artifact. In a later analysis, a clonal expansion index for each public chain was calculated from normalized within-repertoire ranks of inferred template counts. In a later analysis, generation probabilities were computed using a VDJ recombination model fitted to out-of-frame rearrangements, and the results were checked against IGoR. Hypergeometric tests were used in a later analysis to score TCR-TCR, TCR-HLA and TCR-CMV co-occurrence, with a repertoire-size bias correction applied to the TCR pairs. A later analysis estimated false discovery rates by permuting HLA or CMV assignments 20 times. In a later analysis, co-occurring TCRs were grouped using DBSCAN, with TCRdist sequence similarity added in when clustering inside HLA-allele-positive subsets. Repertoires with fewer than 30,000 or more than 120,000 public chains, plus five repertoires with anomalous nucleotide sharing, were excluded from co-occurrence clustering. TCRdb provides this immuneACCESS table in a form limited to in-frame rearrangements. Some clones are lacking; in checked studies, under half of them reflect an unresolved V gene, and why the rest are absent is not known. V and J calls and clone size are those listed in that table; D and trimming were worked out from the DNA. The sample table lists around 190,000 clones, 80% of them with a count of one. Under 7.5% of the sample is held by the ten biggest clonotypes.

The V and J segments used are TRBV29-1 and TRBJ2-7; 6 matching bases give a weak D call of TRBD1. Input material: PBMCs. The TCR was taken from a man in his forties or fifties in good health and CMV-seronegative. The CDR3: CSVAQGTETYEQYF. The nucleotides are TGCAGCGTCGCCCAGGGGACGGAGACCTACGAGCAGTACTTC.